Following are 23 T cell receptor beta chains from one sample sequenced in a study of PD-L1 blockade in urothelial cancer. Generated by immunoSEQ multiplex PCR, the TCRdb table keeps only in-frame clones and is missing some. The profile covers 65,000 to 80,000 clones, with about nine tenths appearing a single time and approximately 4.5% taken by the ten largest. Time point: pretreatment peripheral blood. The material was PBMCs, obtained around atezolizumab (anti-PD-L1) treatment. These TCRs come from a man between 70 and 80 years old with urothelial cancer.

Concerning this clone: Mismatch with germline at one junction end may stem from a read error. This chain joins TRBV30 and TRBJ2-7; 11 nucleotides align to TRBD2. Per germline, CDR1 GTSNPN and CDR2 SVGIG (reference sequence). This CDR3 comprises 15 residues. The CDR3 bases are TGTGCCTGGAGTGTACTTGTCGGGCTAGCGGGAGGTACCCTCTTC. Protein: CAWSVLVGLAGGTLF.

This clone was detected once. The V gene is TRBV9, the J gene TRBJ2-7; perhaps TRBD1 as D (6 bases). V was cut by 0 bases and J by 5 bases, with 15 bases left in between. Germline lookup yields CDR1 SGDLS and CDR2 YYNGEE. The CDR3 extends over 15 amino acids. The CDR3 here is CASSVGREKGDEQYF. CDR3 coding DNA: TGTGCCAGCAGCGTAGGAAGGGAGAAGGGGGACGAGCAGTACTTC.

This clone was recorded once. The genes are TRBV6-5 and TRBJ2-7; no firm D call. CDR1 and CDR2 from the germline V gene are MNHEY and SVGAGI. The CDR3 is 15 residues long. The V end lost 2 bases, the J end lost 1 base, and 12 bases lay between the germline ends. For the CDR3, the DNA is TGTGCCAGCAGTTACACCCTGGGCGAGTCCTACGAGCAGTACTTC. This sequence encodes CASSYTLGESYEQYF.

This chain links TRBV5-6 with TRBJ1-5; 8 nucleotides align to TRBD1. The CDR3 runs 15 residues. CDR1 SGHDT and CDR2 YYEEEE come from the germline V gene. V dropped 1 base and J dropped 6; count of bases not matched to a gene: 6. CDR3 nucleotide sequence: TGTGCCAGCAGCTTGACAGGGGGTTCAAGTCAGCCCCAGCATTTT. Translated: CASSLTGGSSQPQHF.

This clone was counted a few times. The chain joins TRBV15 to TRBJ2-2; possibly TRBD1 for D (6 bases). CDR1 LNHNV and CDR2 YYDKDF come from the germline V gene (reference sequence). The CDR3 is 15 amino acids. Trimming took off 0 bases at V and 4 bases at J, with 9 bases between the two ends. The CDR3 region has the DNA TGTGCCACCAGCAGAGAACAGGGTAGCACCGGGGAGCTGTTTTTT. Its translation: CATSREQGSTGELFF.

CDR3 coding DNA: TGTGCCAGCAGCTTCGGGTCCCCCGGGACTAGCGGGCAAGAGACCCAGTACTTC. Protein: CASSFGSPGTSGQETQYF. The chain joins TRBV7-7 to TRBJ2-5, with 12 nucleotides matching TRBD2. The CDR3 is 18 residues long. Germline V gives CDR1 SSHAT, CDR2 FNYEAQ (reference sequence). Germline trimming cut 3 bases from V and 2 bases from J; bases unmatched to any gene: 10. Full variable domain (missing parts from reference TRBV7-7 and TRBJ2-5): GAGVSQSPRYKVTKRGQDVTLRCDPISSHATLYWYQQALGQGPEFLTYFNYEAQPDKSGLPSDRFSAERPEGSISTLTIQRTEQRDSAMYRCASSFGSPGTSGQETQYFGPGTRLLVL.

This clone was counted only a few times. Other DNA variants within this sample encode the same CDR3. This chain joins TRBV6-5 and TRBJ1-2, with D perhaps TRBD1 (6 bases). Germline V gene data show CDR1 as MNHEY and CDR2 as SVGAGI. V lost 11 bases and J lost 4, with 11 bases in between. The CDR3 has 11 amino acids. The CDR3 is CAAWTVYGYTF. The CDR3 region has the DNA TGTGCCGCCTGGACAGTCTATGGCTACACCTTC.

The chain couples TRBV28 to TRBJ1-5; the match to TRBD1 covers 8 bases. CDR1 MDHEN and CDR2 SYDVKM come from the germline V gene. V lost 5 bases to trimming and J lost 6 bases; unmatched junction nucleotides: 3. The length of the CDR3 is 13 residues. The CDR3 protein is CASSGTGSQPQHF. Written as DNA, the CDR3 is TGTGCCAGCAGTGGGACAGGATCTCAGCCCCAGCATTTT.

This clone has a single count. J is TRBJ1-2 and V is TRBV10-2, with a tentative D call TRBD1 (6 bases). Germline CDR1 WSHSY, CDR2 SAAADI. V gave up 6 bases and J gave up 5 bases, with 13 bases separating them. CDR3 length equals 13 residues. The CDR3 sequence: CASRSRGLYGYTF. Written as DNA, the CDR3 is TGCGCCAGCAGGAGCAGGGGATTATATGGCTACACCTTC.

This chain links TRBV5-1 with TRBJ2-7; TRBD1 is a possible D gene (6 bases). The germline CDR1 and CDR2 sequences are SGHRS and YFSETQ. The CDR3 is 14 amino acids. V lost 0 bases to trimming and J lost 3 bases, with 10 bases between them. CDR3 region: CASSLADRYYEQYF. The DNA of the CDR3 is TGCGCCAGCAGCTTGGCAGACAGGTACTACGAGCAGTACTTC.

The chain links TRBV2 to TRBJ2-1; 13 nucleotides match TRBD2. The CDR3 spans 16 residues. Germline V gene data show CDR1 as SNHLY and CDR2 as FYNNEI. V dropped 6 bases and J dropped 2; count of bases not matched to a gene: 4. CDR3 in DNA: TGTGCCAGCAGCGAACTAGCGGGAGGGACCTACAATGAGCAGTTCTTC. Translating it yields CASSELAGGTYNEQFF.

This clone was observed a few times. The rearrangement uses TRBV5-1 and TRBJ1-2; a possible D gene is TRBD1 (5 bases). Between the trimmed V and J ends, which lost 0 bases and 5 bases, there was a span of 11 bases. Germline V gives CDR1 SGHRS, CDR2 YFSETQ. The CDR3 spans 14 residues. The chain's CDR3 is CASSLAAGGYGYTF. Written as DNA, the CDR3 is TGCGCCAGCAGCTTGGCCGCGGGGGGTTATGGCTACACCTTC.

The genes are TRBV29-1 and TRBJ1-2; 7 positions match TRBD1. The germline V gene has CDR1 SQVTM and CDR2 ANQGSEA. Germline trimming cut 6 bases from V and 3 bases from J; bases unmatched to any gene: 4. The CDR3 length is 12 residues. The CDR3, as DNA: TGCAGCGTCCGGGACAGTCACTATGGCTACACCTTC. Translation: CSVRDSHYGYTF.

This clone came up a few times. The DNA of the CDR3 is TGCGCCAGCAGCTTGGGGGGCGGGAGGACGTCCTACGAGCAGTACTTC. Protein: CASSLGGGRTSYEQYF. The chain links TRBV5-1 to TRBJ2-7, with TRBD2 matching 8 bases. The J segment lost 1 base and the V segment lost 0 bases, leaving 6 bases of the junction unmatched. This CDR3 is 16 amino acids long. Germline CDR1 SGHRS, CDR2 YFSETQ.

This chain links TRBV11-1 with TRBJ2-5; 7 bases are shared with TRBD1. Germline lookup yields CDR1 SGHAT and CDR2 FQDESV (reference sequence). V lost 5 bases and J lost 0; bases outside the gene matches: 3. This CDR3 has 14 residues. The CDR3 nucleotides are TGTGCCAGCAGCCGGACAGGCTACCAAGAGACCCAGTACTTC. This sequence encodes CASSRTGYQETQYF.

This chain uses TRBV7-9 with TRBJ2-3; TRBD2 matches 13 bases. The CDR3 runs to 14 residues. Trimming at V came to 4 bases and at J to 6 bases, leaving 1 base not matched to a gene. Germline CDR1 reads SEHNR; CDR2 reads FQNEAQ (reference sequence). CDR3 nucleotides: TGTGCCAGCAGCTCGACTAGCGGGAGGGATACGCAGTATTTT. Encoded protein: CASSSTSGRDTQYF.

The chain employs TRBV27 and TRBJ1-2; 7 positions agree with TRBD1. Germline CDR1 MNHEY, CDR2 SMNVEV (reference sequence). The CDR3 totals 14 residues. V gave up 6 bases and J gave up 8 bases; unmatched junction bases: 12. CDR3 DNA: TGTGCCAGCAGAGATCCGACAGGGACGGGGGGCTACACCTTC. Its protein is CASRDPTGTGGYTF.

V is TRBV7-2 and J is TRBJ1-1, with unresolved D. Trimming removed 5 bases at V and 6 bases at J, with 13 bases between. This CDR3 is 13 amino acids long. Germline V gene data show CDR1 as SGHTA and CDR2 as FQGNSA. As DNA, the CDR3 is TGTGCCAGCAGCCTTCGGCAGGTGGCTGAAGCTTTCTTT. Encoded protein: CASSLRQVAEAFF.

Comments on this clone: In the same sample, other DNA sequences code for this CDR3. The chain is built from TRBV15 and TRBJ2-7; tentative D call: TRBD1 (5 bases). V lost 0 bases and J lost 3, with 9 bases in between. This CDR3 comprises 14 residues. In germline, CDR1 is LNHNV, CDR2 YYDKDF (reference sequence). This CDR3 is CATSRDRGSYEQYF. Written as DNA, the CDR3 is TGTGCCACCAGCAGAGATAGGGGCAGCTACGAGCAGTACTTC.

The chain is built from TRBV28 and TRBJ2-7, with D possibly TRBD2 on 6 matching bases. This CDR3 has 13 amino acids. V was cut by 6 bases and J by 2 bases, with 11 bases left in between. CDR1 is MDHEN, CDR2 SYDVKM, per germline. The chain's CDR3 is CASRVGGPYEQYF. DNA of the CDR3: TGTGCCAGCAGGGTGGGGGGACCCTACGAGCAGTACTTC.

The chain is built from TRBV2 and TRBJ2-7, with D hard to call. V gave up 1 base and J gave up 6 bases, with 10 bases separating them. Per germline, CDR1 SNHLY and CDR2 FYNNEI. The CDR3 is made up of 13 amino acids. CDR3: CASSEVMRREQYF. DNA for the CDR3: TGTGCCAGCAGTGAAGTTATGAGGCGCGAGCAGTACTTC.

The J gene is TRBJ2-3, the V gene TRBV7-6, with 10 bases that match TRBD1. In germline, CDR1 is SGHVS, CDR2 FNYEAQ. V shed 1 base and J 11 bases; nucleotides not matched to a gene: 15. There are 17 residues in the CDR3. CDR3 nucleotide sequence: TGTGCCAGCAGCTTAGACCGGACAGGGGGACCTCTAGGAATGCAGTATTTT. The encoded protein is CASSLDRTGGPLGMQYF. Drawing the rest from reference TRBV7-6 and TRBJ2-3, the complete variable domain is GAGVSQSPRYKVTKRGQDVALRCDPISGHVSLYWYRQALGQGPEFLTYFNYEAQQDKSGLPNDRFSAERPEGSISTLTIQRTEQRDSAMYRCASSLDRTGGPLGMQYFGPGTRLTVL.

This chain links TRBV10-3 with TRBJ1-2; 9 bases are shared with TRBD1. CDR1 and CDR2 (germline): ENHRY, SYGVKD. V shed 5 bases and J 3 bases; nucleotides not matched to a gene: 1. The CDR3 spans 13 residues. The CDR3 here is CAISRQGDYGYTF. The CDR3 DNA follows: TGTGCCATCAGTCGACAGGGGGACTATGGCTACACCTTC.